This TCR beta chain was sequenced during a study of glioma-infiltrating T cells after dendritic cell vaccination (dated by TCRdb to the mid-2010s). For the study in its entirety: The cohort included some 15 glioblastoma patients drawn from Phase I and II dendritic cell vaccination trials, of whom 9 were newly diagnosed and 6 had recurrent disease. Survival after dendritic cell vaccination was correlated with TCR sequencing metrics, such as TIL content and the overlap between tumor and blood repertoires. Each patient got three intradermal injections of the dendritic cell vaccine, spaced at biweekly intervals, in the arm below the axilla. The vaccine was prepared from monocyte-derived dendritic cells that were cultured for more than six days with IL-4 and GM-CSF and then pulsed overnight with autologous tumor lysate. Autologous tumor lysate-pulsed dendritic cell vaccination was administered to the patients between about 2003 and 2013. In glioblastoma patients vaccinated with dendritic cells, deep sequencing of TCR beta CDR3 regions served to measure tumor-infiltrating lymphocyte content and to compare repertoires between tumor and blood.

According to the study, the label for this sample's time point signals: after dendritic cell vaccination, including at tumor progression/relapse. Selection of patients required sufficient residual fresh-frozen tumor tissue and over two years of available survival data. Although molecular status otherwise differed among the glioblastoma patients, no patient had an isocitrate dehydrogenase mutation. PBMC collection took place before vaccination, two weeks after the third vaccination, and at tumor progression if progression occurred. Genomic DNA was extracted with the Qiagen DNeasy Blood extraction Kit. Study-wide conclusions, independent of this receptor: The response model built on TCR overlap across three groups was characterized as speculative, with prospective validation still needed. After dendritic cell vaccination, a higher estimated pretreatment TIL content predicted longer time to progression and overall survival. No direct relationship between TCR clonality and survival was found, suggesting a diverse polyclonal response may matter. The cohort was small and heterogeneous, few patients had complete blood and tumor sets, and even fewer had initial-recurrent tumor pairs.

Using the immunoSEQ assay, TCRB CDR3 regions were amplified from roughly 1.9 micrograms of genomic DNA, or from all available DNA when less than that was on hand. For multiplex PCR, 60 forward primers for TCR V beta segments and 13 reverse primers for J beta segments were used. To estimate the number of reads per starting template, synthetic control templates were added to each sample at limiting dilution. The Illumina HiSeq System generated 87 bp sequencing reads. In the paper's pipeline: To remove PCR and sequencing errors, closely related sequences were merged with a nearest neighbor algorithm. TCR overlap was defined as the percentage of unique tumor TCR beta sequences that were also present in the same patient's peripheral blood. TCRdb provides this immuneACCESS table in a form limited to in-frame rearrangements. Some clones are lacking; in checked studies, under half of them reflect an unresolved V gene, and why the rest are absent is not known. V, J and clone size are those of that table, while D and trimming were read from the DNA. Across this sample there are more than 95,000 clones, with roughly 89% seen only once. The biggest ten clones account for roughly 3% of the sample.

This clone was seen just once. It has no known antigen specificity. Base qualities are not at hand, and no much larger clone is one base apart. The CDR3 runs 13 amino acids, cysteine and phenylalanine included. This entry keeps only the CDR3 DNA: 39 bases, framed from base 1. The germline V gene sets CDR1 to SGHTA and CDR2 to FQGTGA. V is cut by 1 base and J by 6 bases, and the space between the germline ends is 10 bases. Here the sequenced sample was blood, taken after dendritic cell vaccination. This chain is built from TRBV7-3 and TRBJ2-7; the D gene lacks a confident call. The sequence was collected from a human donor with glioblastoma. The bases are TGTGCCAGCAGCTTAAGGGCTCAAAGCGAGCAGTACTTC. Its product reads: CASSLRAQSEQYF.